These 25 T cell receptor beta chains came from one sample sequenced in a study of regulatory T cells in long-lasting Graves disease. Combining iRepertoire HTBI primers with Arm-PCR of CDR3 regions, the authors built TCR beta libraries. Via MiXCR, TCRdb re-called the multiplex PCR reads, giving one row per CDR3 protein. The sample gives more than 400,000 distinct CDR3 sequences, approximately 16% of which show up once; roughly 10% is in the top ten. Time point meaning: newly diagnosed GD, antithyroid drugs for less than 3 months. From PBMCs, RNA was extracted and then used to make the TCR library. The same specimen was also included in a second study, on T cells in Graves' hyperthyroidism and ophthalmopathy.

The sequencing used peripheral blood mononuclear cells (PBMCs), collected at new diagnosis, from a patient treated with antithyroid drugs. The source of these receptors is a woman aged 30 to 39 with Graves disease.

This clonotype was found many times. This chain uses TRBV27 with TRBJ2-7; TRBD2 aligns across 7 bases. Germline CDR1 reads MNHEY; CDR2 reads SMNVEV (reference sequence). CDR3 length: 14 amino acids. Trimming at V came to 4 bases and at J to 0 bases, leaving 3 bases not matched to a gene. CDR3 sequence (DNA): TGTGCCAGCAGTTCCGGGAGGACCTCCTACGAGCAGTACTTC. It is translated as CASSSGRTSYEQYF.

The table lists this clonotype with a few counts. The gene calls are TRBV6-2 or TRBV6-3 and TRBJ1-1; tentative D call: TRBD1 (6 bases). CDR3 length: 12 residues. Per the germline V gene, CDR1 is MNHEY and CDR2 is SVGEGT. V dropped 1 base and J dropped 9 bases, with 9 bases sitting between them. The CDR3 region has the DNA TGTGCCAGCAGTTACTTCGGACAGAAAGCTTTCTTT. As protein: CASSYFGQKAFF.

There are many counts of this clonotype. J is TRBJ2-7 and V is TRBV28; D is possibly TRBD2 (7 bases). V lost 3 bases and J 4 bases, leaving 16 bases between the germline ends. The germline V gene has CDR1 MDHEN and CDR2 SYDVKM. This CDR3 comprises 15 residues. CDR3 region: CASSFGGGVGYEQYF. For the CDR3, the DNA is TGTGCCAGCAGTTTTGGAGGGGGGGTCGGTTACGAGCAGTACTTC.

Remarks on this clonotype: This sequence may be a read error, since a much larger clone differs from it by one base. The chain employs TRBV27 and TRBJ2-2, with a weak D call TRBD2 (5 bases). This CDR3 spans 13 amino acids. The germline gives CDR1 MNHEY, CDR2 SMNVEV (reference sequence). CDR3 nucleotides: TGTGCCGGCAGTGCCGGGGTCGCCGGGGAGCTGTTTTTT. Amino acid sequence: CAGSAGVAGELFF.

V usage is TRBV7-6 and J usage is TRBJ2-7, with D perhaps TRBD1 (5 bases). V dropped 5 bases and J dropped 3 bases, with 17 bases sitting between them. Germline CDR1 reads SGHVS; CDR2 reads FNYEAQ. The CDR3 is 15 amino acids. The chain's CDR3 is CASSTDTNLYYEQYF. The CDR3 nucleotides read TGTGCCAGCAGCACGGACACTAACCTTTACTACGAGCAGTACTTC.

Only one count was recorded for this clonotype. V usage is TRBV19 and J usage is TRBJ2-1; no clear D gene. V was trimmed by 6 bases and J by 0 bases, leaving 12 bases between them. Germline V CDR1 and CDR2: LNHDA, SQIVND (reference sequence). The CDR3 sequence is 15 residues long. The CDR3 spells CASSPDSFSYNEQFF. CDR3 bases: TGTGCCAGTAGCCCCGACTCCTTCTCCTACAATGAGCAGTTCTTC.

This clonotype occurred many times. V is TRBV18 and J is TRBJ1-1; possible D gene TRBD1, 5 bases. Looked up from germline, CDR1 is KGHSH and CDR2 is LQKENI. This CDR3 contains 13 residues. The V and J ends lost 3 bases and 3 bases respectively, with 8 bases between them. The CDR3 nucleotides read TGTGCCAGCTCACCCGGCAGGGACACTGAAGCTTTCTTT. Amino acid sequence: CASSPGRDTEAFF. The variable domain in full, with the rest retrieved from reference TRBV18 and TRBJ1-1, is NAGVMQNPRHLVRRRGQEARLRCSPMKGHSHVYWYRQLPEEGLKFMVYLQKENIIDESGMPKERFSAEFPKEGPSILRIQQVVRGDSAAYFCASSPGRDTEAFFGQGTRLTVV.

The gene calls are TRBV28 and TRBJ1-2, with 10 positions matching TRBD1. V lost 5 bases to trimming and J lost 4 bases; unmatched junction nucleotides: 4. CDR1 and CDR2 from the germline V gene are MDHEN and SYDVKM. CDR3 length: 14 residues. The CDR3 DNA follows: TGTGCCAGCAGTCCTGGACAGGGGGTCTATGGCTACACCTTC. It translates to CASSPGQGVYGYTF.

V is TRBV5-6 and J is TRBJ1-2; D possibly corresponds to TRBD1 (6 bases). This CDR3 is 16 amino acids long. Germline V gene lookup returns CDR1 SGHDT and CDR2 YYEEEE. The ends were cut back, 2 bases at V and 2 bases at J, with 16 bases in the middle. The CDR3 reads CASSFQGFLLNYGYTF. The CDR3 bases are TGTGCCAGCAGCTTCCAGGGGTTCCTGCTCAACTATGGCTACACCTTC.

Remarks on this clonotype: A far larger clone is only one base removed, so a read error is likely. The chain links TRBV7-2 to TRBJ2-3; the match to TRBD2 covers 8 bases. The DNA end lines up better with TRBJ2-1; the J call may be wrong. The CDR3 consists of 16 residues. The germline gives CDR1 SGHTA, CDR2 FQGNSA. The DNA of the CDR3 is TGTGCCAACAGCCCAGGGCCACTAGCGGCGGTAAATGAGCAGTTCTTC. This translates into CANSPGPLAAVNEQFF.

For this clonotype: An end of the junction does not agree with germline; a read error may underlie this. The rearrangement joins TRBV7-3 to TRBJ2-1; D gene unclear. This CDR3 spans 16 amino acids. Germline V gene data show CDR1 as SGHTA and CDR2 as FQGTGA. The CDR3 region has the DNA TGTGCCAGCAGTTACTCATCAGCGCGTTCGAACAATGATCAGTTCTTC. As protein: CASSYSSARSNNDQFF.

This clonotype has a handful of counts. The chain has TRBV4-2 and TRBJ1-4, with 8 bases lining up with TRBD1. The CDR3 has 16 residues. Germline lookup yields CDR1 LGHNA and CDR2 YNFKEQ. The trim removed 2 bases at V and 7 bases at J, leaving 9 bases unmatched. As DNA, the CDR3 is TGTGCCAGCAGCCAACCGGTTCAGGGGGCTGGTGAAAAACTGTTTTTT. It codes for CASSQPVQGAGEKLFF.

This clonotype was recorded many times. This chain links TRBV11-2 with TRBJ2-7; 7 nucleotides agree with TRBD2. CDR1 is SGHAT and CDR2 is FQNNGV in the germline V gene. CDR3 length equals 13 residues. With V trimmed by 4 bases and J by 6 bases, 6 bases remained unmatched. The CDR3 region is CASSSETSSEQYF. DNA of the CDR3: TGTGCCAGCAGCTCCGAGACTAGCAGCGAGCAGTACTTC.

The CDR3: CASSFTGEKTTEAFF. The CDR3 region has the DNA TGCGCCAGCAGCTTTACAGGGGAGAAAACCACTGAAGCTTTCTTT. The chain recombines TRBV5-1 with TRBJ1-1, with 7 bases fitting TRBD1. Germline V gene sequence: CDR1 SGHRS, CDR2 YFSETQ. The CDR3 consists of 15 residues. With V trimmed by 2 bases and J by 4 bases, 8 bases remained unmatched. The full variable domain, with the rest looked up from reference TRBV5-1 and TRBJ1-1, is KAGVTQTPRYLIKTRGQQVTLSCSPISGHRSVSWYQQTPGQGLQFLFEYFSETQRNKGNFPGRFSGRQFSNSRSEMNVSTLELGDSALYLCASSFTGEKTTEAFFGQGTRLTVV.

This clonotype showed up many times. V gene TRBV28 combines with J gene TRBJ2-7; TRBD1 might be the D (5 bases). Germline V gene sequence: CDR1 MDHEN, CDR2 SYDVKM. Trimming removed 4 bases from V and 3 bases from J, with 13 bases in between. The length of the CDR3 is 14 residues. CDR3 nucleotide sequence: TGTGCCAGCAGTTCCGGACATTATCTCTACGAGCAGTACTTC. It yields the protein CASSSGHYLYEQYF.

J is TRBJ2-4 and V is TRBV29-1; 9 positions agree with TRBD1. With 6 bases clipped from V and 10 bases from J, the junction kept 7 bases outside the gene matches. In germline, CDR1 is SQVTM, CDR2 ANQGSEA. The length of the CDR3 is 12 residues. The CDR3, as DNA: TGCAGCGTAGGCGGACAGGGGTATATTCAGTACTTC. Residues: CSVGGQGYIQYF. The whole variable domain, filled in from reference TRBV29-1 and TRBJ2-4, reads SAVISQKPSRDICQRGTSLTIQCQVDSQVTMMFWYRQQPGQSLTLIATANQGSEATYESGFVIDKFPISRPNLTFSTLTVSNMSPEDSSIYLCSVGGQGYIQYFGAGTRLSVL.

There are many counts of this clonotype. The V gene is TRBV15, the J gene TRBJ1-2; no firm D call. Germline values: CDR1 LNHNV, CDR2 YYDKDF (reference sequence). V was cut by 8 bases and J by 1 base, with 17 bases left in between. The CDR3 length is 15 residues. CDR3 loop: CATPPRSLINYGYTF. Here the CDR3 DNA reads TGTGCCACCCCCCCTCGAAGCCTCATTAACTATGGCTACACCTTC.

This sequence joins TRBV4-2 and TRBJ2-7; D is possibly TRBD1 (7 bases). V was trimmed by 5 bases and J by 0 bases, leaving 20 bases between them. The germline CDR1 and CDR2 sequences are LGHNA and YNFKEQ. CDR3 length: 17 residues. The CDR3 reads CASSKGQNAGSSYEQYF. The CDR3 DNA follows: TGTGCCAGCAGCAAGGGACAGAACGCGGGAAGCTCCTACGAGCAGTACTTC.

This clonotype was counted ten times or more. V is TRBV7-2 and J is TRBJ2-1; D not certain. V lost 1 base, J lost 0 bases, and 7 bases lay in between. This CDR3 comprises 15 residues. Germline CDR1 is SGHTA and CDR2 is FQGNSA. DNA for the CDR3: TGTGCCAGCAGCTTAGGGTTTGGCTCCTACAATGAGCAGTTCTTC. Translating gives CASSLGFGSYNEQFF.

This clonotype was counted ten times or more. The rearrangement joins TRBV2 to TRBJ1-3, with D possibly TRBD1 on 5 matching bases. Germline V gene sequence: CDR1 SNHLY, CDR2 FYNNEI. There are 14 residues in the CDR3. This chain's CDR3 is CASRGGWSGNTIYF. The CDR3 DNA reads as TGTGCTTCTAGGGGTGGATGGTCTGGAAACACCATATATTTT.

CDR3 nucleotide sequence: TGTGCCAGCAGAGGGAGGACTAGCGTCTACTACGAGCAGTACTTC. This translates into CASRGRTSVYYEQYF. The chain links TRBV6-1 to TRBJ2-7, with 9 nucleotides matching TRBD2. The J segment lost 3 bases and the V segment lost 6 bases, leaving 9 bases of the junction unmatched. Germline CDR1 is MNHNS and CDR2 is SASEGT. CDR3 length equals 15 residues.

This clonotype was counted only a few times. The rearrangement uses TRBV10-3 and TRBJ2-2, with unresolved D. V gave up 3 bases and J gave up 5 bases, with 7 bases separating them. In germline, CDR1 is ENHRY, CDR2 SYGVKD. This CDR3 spans 13 amino acids. The CDR3 loop is CAISESRTGELFF. The CDR3 region has the DNA TGTGCCATCAGTGAAAGTCGGACCGGGGAGCTGTTTTTT.

A note on this clonotype: A clone one base away is much larger, so this may be a read error. The chain couples TRBV12-3 or TRBV12-4 to TRBJ2-1; 9 positions match TRBD1. Trimming removed 3 bases from V and 2 bases from J; junction bases left unmatched: 8. This CDR3 region has 17 residues. CDR3 nucleotides: TGTGCCAGCAGTTTTAATACCCGACAGGGGGCCTACAATGAGCAGTTCTTC. This sequence encodes CASSFNTRQGAYNEQFF.

This clonotype was recorded a few times. The chain combines TRBV7-9 with TRBJ2-1; 7 bases line up with TRBD2. The CDR3 consists of 16 residues. The germline V gene has CDR1 SEHNR and CDR2 FQNEAQ (reference sequence). Trimming cost V 5 bases and J 3 bases; bases outside gene matches: 10. The chain's CDR3 is CASSPLTSVFYNEQFF. The CDR3, as DNA: TGTGCCAGCAGCCCCCTTACTAGCGTCTTCTACAATGAGCAGTTCTTC.

This clonotype was detected only a few times. The J gene is TRBJ1-1, the V gene TRBV13; maybe TRBD1 (5 bases). This CDR3 region has 15 residues. CDR1 PRHDT and CDR2 FYEKMQ come from the germline V gene (reference sequence). With 2 bases removed from V and 3 bases from J, the gap between germline ends came to 13 bases. The CDR3 loop reads CASSLSLRVDTEAFF. The CDR3 DNA is TGTGCCAGCAGCTTAAGCCTCAGGGTCGACACTGAAGCTTTCTTT.